One sample yielded the 13 T cell receptor beta chains listed below, sequenced in a study of cytomegalovirus exposure and HLA in healthy donors. PCR amplification relied on 60 Vbeta primers (plus 13 Jbeta primers). Data came from immunoSEQ multiplex PCR; TCRdb stores just in-frame clones and leaves some out. Of a few hundred thousand clones listed, roughly 80% are singletons. The sequenced sample consisted of PBMCs. The receptors here all came from a man aged 25 to 40 in good health and CMV-seronegative.

The chain employs TRBV27 and TRBJ2-7, with a tentative D call TRBD1 (5 bases). This CDR3 region has 14 residues. The germline V gene has CDR1 MNHEY and CDR2 SMNVEV (reference sequence). V lost 3 bases, J lost 2 bases, and 11 bases lay in between. This CDR3 reads CASSFDSTTYEQYF. The CDR3 nucleotides read TGTGCCAGCAGTTTCGACAGCACTACCTACGAGCAGTACTTC.

J is TRBJ1-2 and V is TRBV2; 10 bases agree with TRBD1. Germline CDR1 reads SNHLY; CDR2 reads FYNNEI. The ends lost 6 bases at V and 2 bases at J; junction bases unmatched: 9. The CDR3 sequence is 16 residues long. The CDR3, as DNA: TGTGCCAGCAGCCTAACCGGGACAGGGGCAAACTATGGCTACACCTTC. Amino acid sequence: CASSLTGTGANYGYTF. The whole variable domain, remainder taken from reference TRBV2 and TRBJ1-2, is EPEVTQTPSHQVTQMGQEVILRCVPISNHLYFYWYRQILGQKVEFLVSFYNNEISEKSEIFDDQFSVERPDGSNFTLKIRSTKLEDSAMYFCASSLTGTGANYGYTFGSGTRLTVV.

The V call is TRBV7-3, the J call TRBJ2-3; 11 bases align to TRBD1. This CDR3 is 15 amino acids long. Germline assignment: CDR1 SGHTA and CDR2 FQGTGA. J lost 4 bases, V lost 6 bases, and 6 bases had no gene match. The CDR3 bases are TGTGCCAGCAGTCCGGACAGGGGGCAGGCAGATACGCAGTATTTT. Translating gives CASSPDRGQADTQYF.

This chain connects TRBV9 to TRBJ2-3; D perhaps matches TRBD1 (6 bases). The CDR3 covers 14 residues. Trimming removed 4 bases from V and 3 bases from J, with 12 bases in between. Looked up from germline, CDR1 is SGDLS and CDR2 is YYNGEE. Written as DNA, the CDR3 is TGTGCCAGCAGCCTTCGCGGACAGACAGATACGCAGTATTTT. Translation gives CASSLRGQTDTQYF. Supplemented by reference TRBV9 and TRBJ2-3, the full variable domain reads DSGVTQTPKHLITATGQRVTLRCSPRSGDLSVYWYQQSLDQGLQFLIQYYNGEERAKGNILERFSAQQFPDLHSELNLSSLELGDSALYFCASSLRGQTDTQYFGPGTRLTVL.

This chain links TRBV18 with TRBJ2-5; D is unresolved. Trimming stripped 6 bases from V and 3 bases from J, with 11 bases between. Germline V CDR1 and CDR2: KGHSH, LQKENI. The CDR3 spans 13 residues. DNA for the CDR3: TGTGCCAGCTCCGTTCAGAAAAAAGAGACCCAGTACTTC. Protein product: CASSVQKKETQYF.

The chain couples TRBV7-8 to TRBJ2-7; TRBD1 is a possible D gene (7 bases). V lost 2 bases, J lost 3 bases, and 11 bases lay in between. CDR1 and CDR2 (germline): SGHVS, FQNEAQ. There are 14 residues in the CDR3. As DNA, the CDR3 is TGTGCCAGCAGCTTACCGCAGGGGGGCTACGAGCAGTACTTC. Its protein product is CASSLPQGGYEQYF. Complete variable domain (other parts from reference TRBV7-8 and TRBJ2-7): GAGVSQSPRYKVAKRGQDVALRCDPISGHVSLFWYQQALGQGPEFLTYFQNEAQLDKSGLPSDRFFAERPEGSVSTLKIQRTQQEDSAVYLCASSLPQGGYEQYFGPGTRLTVT.

DNA for the CDR3: TGCGCCAGCAGCTTGGGAGCAGGGAACACCGGGGAGCTGTTTTTT. Translating gives CASSLGAGNTGELFF. V gene TRBV5-1 combines with J gene TRBJ2-2, with D unresolved. The CDR3 totals 15 residues. Trimming stripped 0 bases from V and 1 base from J, with 7 bases between. Germline V gene data show CDR1 as SGHRS and CDR2 as YFSETQ.

The V and J genes are TRBV6-5 and TRBJ2-1; 14 nucleotides agree with TRBD2. From germline, CDR1 is MNHEY and CDR2 SVGAGI. CDR3 size: 15 residues. The V and J ends lost 6 bases and 9 bases, in that order; junction bases with no gene match: 7. CDR3 nucleotide sequence: TGTGCCAGCAGCCGACTAGCGGGGGGGCCAGGTGAGCAGTTCTTC. Translated: CASSRLAGGPGEQFF.

This clone was picked up one time. The V call is TRBV28, the J call TRBJ2-7; D unclear. The CDR3 has 13 amino acids. The V end was cut by 7 bases, the J end by 1 base, with 11 bases between. Germline V lookup: CDR1 MDHEN, CDR2 SYDVKM. The CDR3 is CASISEPSYEQYF. The CDR3 coding sequence is TGTGCCAGCATATCCGAGCCATCCTACGAGCAGTACTTC.

V gene TRBV28 combines with J gene TRBJ2-3; 8 nucleotides match TRBD1. Germline V gene sequence: CDR1 MDHEN, CDR2 SYDVKM. V shed 4 bases, J shed 2 bases, and the junction held 11 bases outside the gene matches. CDR3 length: 17 amino acids. Here the CDR3 reads CASSSELLRGLTDTQYF. For the CDR3, the DNA is TGTGCCAGCAGTTCCGAGCTACTCAGGGGGCTCACAGATACGCAGTATTTT.

This clone was found once. The rearrangement uses TRBV19 and TRBJ2-1; D is unclear. Looked up from germline, CDR1 is LNHDA and CDR2 is SQIVND (reference sequence). This CDR3 region has 13 residues. Trimming removed 9 bases at V and 7 bases at J, with 16 bases between. CDR3 residues: CARSLVTLNEQFF. The CDR3 DNA reads as TGTGCCAGGTCCCTTGTAACTTTGAATGAGCAGTTCTTC.

The V and J genes are TRBV19 and TRBJ2-1; the match to TRBD2 covers 9 bases. Looked up from germline, CDR1 is LNHDA and CDR2 is SQIVND (reference sequence). CDR3 length equals 15 residues. V lost 5 bases, J lost 6 bases, and 8 bases stayed unmatched. Written as DNA, the CDR3 is TGTGCCAGTAGTTCCTTAGCGGGGGACATCAATGAGCAGTTCTTC. Residues: CASSSLAGDINEQFF.

This sequence joins TRBV2 and TRBJ2-5; 8 bases align to TRBD2. This CDR3 region has 17 residues. Per the germline V gene, CDR1 is SNHLY and CDR2 is FYNNEI. The J segment lost 7 bases and the V segment lost 3 bases, leaving 16 bases of the junction unmatched. CDR3 region: CASSDLAGGGPHRTQYF. As DNA, the CDR3 is TGTGCCAGCAGTGATCTCGCGGGGGGCGGACCCCATCGGACCCAGTACTTC.